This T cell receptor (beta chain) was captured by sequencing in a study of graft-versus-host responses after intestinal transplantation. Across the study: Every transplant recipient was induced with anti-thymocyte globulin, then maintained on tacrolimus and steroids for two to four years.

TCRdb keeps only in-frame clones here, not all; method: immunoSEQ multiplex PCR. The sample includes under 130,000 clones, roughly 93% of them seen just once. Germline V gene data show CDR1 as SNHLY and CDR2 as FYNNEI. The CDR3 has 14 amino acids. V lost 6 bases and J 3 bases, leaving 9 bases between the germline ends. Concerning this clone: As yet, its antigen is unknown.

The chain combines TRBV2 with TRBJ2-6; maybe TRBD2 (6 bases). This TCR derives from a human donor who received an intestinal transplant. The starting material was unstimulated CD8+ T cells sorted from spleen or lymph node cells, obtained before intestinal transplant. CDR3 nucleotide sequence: TGTGCCAGCAGGGAGGGGAGTGGGGCCAACGTCCTGACTTTC. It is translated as CASREGSGANVLTF.